By frequency in the sample, the clone carrying this TCR beta chain is medium-sized. What it binds is unknown. The data are from a study of spatial heterogeneity in lung cancer. On the study more broadly: Detection consistently captured more beta-chain sequences than alpha-chain sequences. In tumor regions, TCR transcript counts tracked strongly with a T cell module score from matched bulk RNA-seq. General study findings and limits: Tumors with more nonsynonymous mutations had more expanded intratumoral alpha and beta TCRs. Of the expanded TCRs, ubiquitous and regional counts tracked the counts of ubiquitous and regional nonsynonymous mutations, respectively.

TCRdb redid the calling of the 5' RACE reads with MiXCR, one entry per CDR3 protein. The sample has 5,500 to 8,000 distinct CDR3 sequences; around an eighth are singletons. The time point here: sample taken at primary tumor resection. Frozen PBMC, nontumor lung or tumor provided whole RNA, which was sequenced unsorted. The sample in question was lung tumor tissue, obtained at surgery. The sequence derives from a male donor with early-stage non-small cell lung cancer.

The CDR3 here is CASSERGANEKLFF. CDR3 bases: TGCGCCAGCAGCGAAAGGGGAGCTAATGAAAAACTGTTTTTT. V gene TRBV5-1 combines with J gene TRBJ1-4; D is perhaps TRBD1 (5 bases). The germline gives CDR1 SGHRS, CDR2 YFSETQ. CDR3 length equals 14 residues. With 4 bases removed from V and 3 bases from J, the gap between germline ends came to 10 bases.